This entry is about one T cell receptor beta chain. The CDR3 has 15 residues. CDR1 is LNHNV and CDR2 is YYDKDF in the germline V gene (reference sequence). The ends lost 5 bases at V and 8 bases at J; junction bases unmatched: 5. The sample originates from a study of technical replicates of blood from a few donors. Method: immunoSEQ multiplex PCR; TCRdb's copy keeps in-frame clones and lacks some. Seen here are roughly 79,000 clones, almost 96% observed once, and the top ten hold about 0.36%. The receptor was isolated from a human donor in good health. Sequenced input: T cells isolated from PBMCs. The chain recombines TRBV15 with TRBJ2-1; 14 bases align to TRBD2. The CDR3, as DNA: TGTGCCACCAGCTACGGACTAGCGGGAGGATATGAGCAGTTCTTC. Its protein product is CATSYGLAGGYEQFF.